The T cell receptor (beta chain) described here comes from a study of T cells after posttransplantation cyclophosphamide. Treatment was busulfan-fludarabine conditioning, a marrow graft, and cyclophosphamide on days +3 and +4. This clone has only one observation. What it binds is unknown. The CDR3 spans 15 residues. Germline CDR1 reads MNHEY; CDR2 reads SVGAGI. Trimming took 6 bases from V and 10 from J, leaving 19 bases between them. Study results and limitations: Later blood repertoires were often dominated by clones from the donor CD8+ memory compartment. TRB clonality was highly associated with recipient CMV seropositivity and reactivation.

Produced via immunoSEQ multiplex PCR; TCRdb's table is partial and in-frame only. This repertoire shows around 17,000 clones, roughly 92% found once; its top ten account for roughly 0.58%. The chain employs TRBV6-5 and TRBJ1-6; D gene ambiguous. This TCR was sampled from a male patient aged 60 to 75 who received an allogeneic stem cell transplant from a related donor and was CMV-positive. The graft donor may account for some of the T cells. The source was CD4+ T cells sorted from blood, collected after allogeneic stem cell transplant with posttransplant cyclophosphamide. The CDR3 loop is CASRQITRLGSPLHF. In nucleotides, the CDR3 is TGTGCCAGCAGGCAGATTACCCGGTTGGGCTCACCCCTCCACTTT.